This T cell receptor (beta chain) was obtained from a study of blood T cell repertoires in COVID-19 (dated by TCRdb to about 2020). With regard to the full study: Samples covering the acute and convalescent phases of COVID-19 were provided by collaborators in the United States, Italy and Spain. The prospective study material was composed of cDNA or gDNA derived from T cells, B-cell-depleted T cells, or PBMCs. Subjects who had been exposed to COVID-19, were actively infected with it, or had recovered from it provided the deeply sampled blood TCRbeta repertoires that made up the dataset. The repertoires were made available in a free public database intended to serve as a resource for research on the immune response to SARS-CoV-2. The samples were drawn from two sources: the first 160 participants of the ongoing ImmuneRACE study, and 1,254 subjects contributed by 6 global collaborators. Nearly every sample came with metadata listing a de-identified subject ID, COVID-19 status, age in years and sex. Where available, HLA class I and class II types were taken from metadata supplied by the sample provider and were not determined by assay-based typing.

Concerning this clone: This clone's antigen is unknown. Base qualities are not provided; no much larger clone lies one nucleotide away.

The collaborating institutions used their own protocols to collect whole blood in K2EDTA tubes. For TCRbeta analysis, collaborator samples were shipped as frozen whole blood, as isolated PBMCs, or as DNA extracted from either sample type. Overall results and qualifications from the work: Clinical and demographic metadata were provided uncurated, with the amount varying by source and participant.

The CDR3 spans 12 residues, from the cysteine through the phenylalanine. The only DNA kept is the CDR3, 36 bases in frame from the first base. CDR1 and CDR2, per the germline V gene, are SQVTM and ANQGSEA. Trimming takes 3 bases from V and 3 bases from J, and the germline ends sit 6 bases apart. TCRbeta CDR3 regions were amplified from genomic DNA by means of the immunoSEQ Assay, a bias-controlled multiplex PCR. The authors processed their data as follows. The number of nucleated cells in each sample was estimated by amplification of reference gene primers within the assay. Sequence reads were collapsed and filtered to measure the absolute abundance of every unique TCRbeta CDR3 rearrangement. For each sample, productive Simpson clonality was calculated as the square root of Simpson's diversity index across productive rearrangements. TCRdb obtained this table from immuneACCESS and retained in-frame rearrangements with V and J assigned. These tables miss some clones; where compared with another copy, unresolved V genes account for less than half of the shortfall, and the remainder is unexplained. The V and J calls and clone size are taken from that table; D and trimming were inferred from the DNA. The sample contains about 200,000 clones, around 80% of them found a single time. The top ten clones comprise about 10% of the sample.

The chain joins TRBV29-1 to TRBJ1-3; the D gene cannot be named for sure. The receptor was derived from a woman of 80 years or more with acute or convalescent COVID-19. Sequencing was performed on peripheral blood. The DNA sequence reads TGCAGCGTTGAGGCATTTGGAAACACCATATATTTT. Its protein reads: CSVEAFGNTIYF.